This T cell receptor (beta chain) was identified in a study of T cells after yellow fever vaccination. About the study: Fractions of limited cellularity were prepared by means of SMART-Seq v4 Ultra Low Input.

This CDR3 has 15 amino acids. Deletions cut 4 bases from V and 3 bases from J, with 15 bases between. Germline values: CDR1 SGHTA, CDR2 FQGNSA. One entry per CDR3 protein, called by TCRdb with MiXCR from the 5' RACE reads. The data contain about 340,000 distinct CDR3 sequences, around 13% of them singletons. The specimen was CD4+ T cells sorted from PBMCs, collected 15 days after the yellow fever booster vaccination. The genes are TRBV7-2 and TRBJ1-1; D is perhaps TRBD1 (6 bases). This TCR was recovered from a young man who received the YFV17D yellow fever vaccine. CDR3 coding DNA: TGTGCCAGCAGCTGGGGGGCAGGATTGGACACTGAAGCTTTCTTT. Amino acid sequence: CASSWGAGLDTEAFF. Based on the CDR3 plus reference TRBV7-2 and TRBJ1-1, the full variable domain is GAGVSQSPSNKVTEKGKDVELRCDPISGHTALYWYRQSLGQGLEFLIYFQGNSAPDKSGLPSDRFSAERTGGSVSTLTIQRTQQEDSAVYLCASSWGAGLDTEAFFGQGTRLTVV.